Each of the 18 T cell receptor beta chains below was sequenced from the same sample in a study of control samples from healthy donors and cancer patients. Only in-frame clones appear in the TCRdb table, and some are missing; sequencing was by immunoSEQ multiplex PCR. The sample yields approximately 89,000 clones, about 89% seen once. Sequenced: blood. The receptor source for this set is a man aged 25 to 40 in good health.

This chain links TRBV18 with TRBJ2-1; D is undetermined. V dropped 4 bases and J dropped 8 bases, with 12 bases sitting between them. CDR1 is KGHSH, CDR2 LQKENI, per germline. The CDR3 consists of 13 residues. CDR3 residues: CASSLGWVDEQFF. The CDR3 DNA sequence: TGTGCCAGCTCACTTGGCTGGGTGGATGAGCAGTTCTTC.

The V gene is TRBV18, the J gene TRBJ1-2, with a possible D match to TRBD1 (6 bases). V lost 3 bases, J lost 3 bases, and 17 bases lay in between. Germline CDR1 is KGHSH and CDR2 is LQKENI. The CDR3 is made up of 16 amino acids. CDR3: CASSPGTGALDYGYTF. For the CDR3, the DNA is TGTGCCAGCTCACCTGGTACGGGGGCGTTGGACTATGGCTACACCTTC. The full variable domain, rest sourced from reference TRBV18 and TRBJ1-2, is NAGVMQNPRHLVRRRGQEARLRCSPMKGHSHVYWYRQLPEEGLKFMVYLQKENIIDESGMPKERFSAEFPKEGPSILRIQQVVRGDSAAYFCASSPGTGALDYGYTFGSGTRLTVV.

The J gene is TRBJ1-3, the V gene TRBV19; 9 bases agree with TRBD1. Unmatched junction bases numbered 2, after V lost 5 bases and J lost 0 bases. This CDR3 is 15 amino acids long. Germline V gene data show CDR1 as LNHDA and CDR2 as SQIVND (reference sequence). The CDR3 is CASSPTGGSGNTIYF. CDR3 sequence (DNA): TGTGCCAGTAGTCCGACAGGGGGCTCTGGAAACACCATATATTTT.

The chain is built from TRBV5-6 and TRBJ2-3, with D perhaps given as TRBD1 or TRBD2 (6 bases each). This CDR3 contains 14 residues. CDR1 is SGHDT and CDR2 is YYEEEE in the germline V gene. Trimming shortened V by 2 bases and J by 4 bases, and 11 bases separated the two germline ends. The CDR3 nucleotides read TGTGCCAGCAGCTTTCCGGAGGGGGCAGATACGCAGTATTTT. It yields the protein CASSFPEGADTQYF. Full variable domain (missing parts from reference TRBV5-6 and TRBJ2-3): DAGVTQSPTHLIKTRGQQVTLRCSPKSGHDTVSWYQQALGQGPQFIFQYYEEEERQRGNFPDRFSGHQFPNYSSELNVNALLLGDSALYLCASSFPEGADTQYFGPGTRLTVL.

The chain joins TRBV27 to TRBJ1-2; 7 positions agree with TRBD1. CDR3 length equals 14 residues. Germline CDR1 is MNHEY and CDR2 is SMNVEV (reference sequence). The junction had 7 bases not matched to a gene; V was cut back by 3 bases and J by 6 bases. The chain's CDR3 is CASSLRWQGDGYTF. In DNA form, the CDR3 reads TGTGCCAGCAGTTTGAGGTGGCAGGGGGATGGCTACACCTTC.

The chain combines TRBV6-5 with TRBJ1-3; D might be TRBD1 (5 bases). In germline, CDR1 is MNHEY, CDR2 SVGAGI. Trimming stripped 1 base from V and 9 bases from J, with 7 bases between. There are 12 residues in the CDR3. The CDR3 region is CASSYLGGTIYF. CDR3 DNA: TGTGCCAGCAGTTACTTGGGGGGCACCATATATTTT.

This CDR3 is CASRPGKATGNTIYF. CDR3 bases: TGTGCCAGCCGACCCGGGAAAGCGACTGGAAACACCATATATTTT. The chain employs TRBV6-5 and TRBJ1-3; D call uncertain. V gave up 8 bases and J gave up 2 bases, with 16 bases separating them. This CDR3 has 15 residues. Germline loops: CDR1 MNHEY, CDR2 SVGAGI.

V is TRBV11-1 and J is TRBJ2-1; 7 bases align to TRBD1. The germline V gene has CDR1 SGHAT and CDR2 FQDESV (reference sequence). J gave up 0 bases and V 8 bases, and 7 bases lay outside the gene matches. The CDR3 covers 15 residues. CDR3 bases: TGTGCCAGCCAACCTAACAGGGGCTCCTACAATGAGCAGTTCTTC. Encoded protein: CASQPNRGSYNEQFF.

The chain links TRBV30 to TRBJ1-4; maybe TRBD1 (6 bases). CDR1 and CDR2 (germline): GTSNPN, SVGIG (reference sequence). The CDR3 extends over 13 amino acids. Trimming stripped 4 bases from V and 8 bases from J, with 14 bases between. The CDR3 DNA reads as TGTGCCTGGACTAGACCCAGGGGCGAAAAACTGTTTTTT. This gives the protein CAWTRPRGEKLFF.

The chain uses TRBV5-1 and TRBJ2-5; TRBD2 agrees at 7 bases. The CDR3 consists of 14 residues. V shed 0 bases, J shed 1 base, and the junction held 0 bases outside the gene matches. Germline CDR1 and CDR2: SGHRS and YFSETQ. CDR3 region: CASSLGGGQETQYF. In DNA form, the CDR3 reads TGCGCCAGCAGCTTGGGCGGGGGCCAAGAGACCCAGTACTTC.

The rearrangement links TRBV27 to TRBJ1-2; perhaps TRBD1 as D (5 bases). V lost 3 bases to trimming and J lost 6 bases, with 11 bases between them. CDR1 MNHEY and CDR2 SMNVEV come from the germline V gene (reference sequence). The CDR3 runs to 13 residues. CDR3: CASSFRVSDGYTF. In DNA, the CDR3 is TGTGCCAGCAGTTTCAGGGTGTCGGATGGCTACACCTTC.

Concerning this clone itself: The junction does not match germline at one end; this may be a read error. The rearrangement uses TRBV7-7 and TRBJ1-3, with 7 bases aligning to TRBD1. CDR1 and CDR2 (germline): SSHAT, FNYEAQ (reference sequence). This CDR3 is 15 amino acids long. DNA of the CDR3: TGTGCTAGCAGCCGTCGACAGGGCGCTGGAAACACCATATATTTT. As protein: CASSRRQGAGNTIYF.

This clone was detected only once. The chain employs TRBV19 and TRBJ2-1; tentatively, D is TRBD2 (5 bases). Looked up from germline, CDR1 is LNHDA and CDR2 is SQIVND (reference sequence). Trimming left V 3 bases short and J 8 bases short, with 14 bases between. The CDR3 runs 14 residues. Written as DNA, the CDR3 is TGTGCCAGTAGTATCAGCGGCGATTTGGATGAGCAGTTCTTC. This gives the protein CASSISGDLDEQFF.

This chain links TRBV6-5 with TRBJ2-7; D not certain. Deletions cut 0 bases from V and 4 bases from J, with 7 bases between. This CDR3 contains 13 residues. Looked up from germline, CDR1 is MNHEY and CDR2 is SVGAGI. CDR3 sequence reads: CASSYSKEYEQYF. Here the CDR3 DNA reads TGTGCCAGCAGTTACTCGAAAGAGTACGAGCAGTACTTC.

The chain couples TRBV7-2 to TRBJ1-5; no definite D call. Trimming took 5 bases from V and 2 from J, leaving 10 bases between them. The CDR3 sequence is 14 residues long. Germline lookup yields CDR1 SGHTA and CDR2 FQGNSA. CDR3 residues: CASSPHWGNQPQHF. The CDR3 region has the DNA TGTGCCAGCAGCCCCCATTGGGGCAATCAGCCCCAGCATTTT.

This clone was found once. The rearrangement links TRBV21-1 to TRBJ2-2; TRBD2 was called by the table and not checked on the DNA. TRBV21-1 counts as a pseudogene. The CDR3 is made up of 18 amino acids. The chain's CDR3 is CASSKYGLAGPNTGELFF. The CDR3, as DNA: TGTGCCAGCAGCAAATATGGGCTAGCGGGGCCGAACACCGGGGAGCTGTTTTTT.

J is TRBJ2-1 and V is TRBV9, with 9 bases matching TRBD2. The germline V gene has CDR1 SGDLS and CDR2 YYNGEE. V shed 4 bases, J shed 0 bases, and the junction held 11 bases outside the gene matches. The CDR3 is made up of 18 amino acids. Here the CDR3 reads CASSLSSGDTSSYNEQFF. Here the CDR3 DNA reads TGTGCCAGCAGCCTATCTAGCGGGGACACTAGCTCCTACAATGAGCAGTTCTTC.

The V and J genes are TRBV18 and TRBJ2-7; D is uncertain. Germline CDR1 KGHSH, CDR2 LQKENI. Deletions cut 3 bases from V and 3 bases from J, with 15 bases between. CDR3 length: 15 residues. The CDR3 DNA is TGTGCCAGCTCACCCCGCAGGAGCGATCTCTACGAGCAGTACTTC. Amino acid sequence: CASSPRRSDLYEQYF.